A selection of T cell receptor beta chains follows, all from one sample in a study of blood T cell repertoires in COVID-19. Clones were read by immunoSEQ multiplex PCR, and TCRdb kept only the in-frame ones, dropping some. The sample gives 150,000 or so clones, roughly 84% of which show up once; approximately 14% is in the top ten. The source material was peripheral blood. The receptors come from a man aged 18 to 29 with active or convalescent COVID-19. CDR3s include the opening cysteine and the closing phenylalanine or tryptophan. D genes are given only for firm matches. The size entry is marked missing in some rows and otherwise reads once, few, many or a size class.

abundance | j_gene | v_gene | d_gene | len | CDR3aa | CDR3nt
NA | TRBJ2-3 | TRBV25-1 | NA | 15 | CASSELGVPPDTQYF | TGTGCCAGCAGTGAATTAGGAGTCCCCCCAGATACGCAGTATTTT
NA | TRBJ1-5 | TRBV10-3 | NA | 12 | CAISDREGPQHF | TGTGCCATCAGTGACCGGGAAGGGCCCCAGCATTTT
NA | TRBJ2-7 | TRBV27 | TRBD1 | 14 | CASSFNRGIGEQYF | TGTGCCAGCAGTTTTAACAGGGGAATTGGAGAGCAGTACTTC
few | TRBJ1-3 | TRBV9 | NA | 15 | CASSVEGAPGNTIYF | TGTGCCAGCAGCGTAGAAGGGGCTCCTGGAAACACCATATATTTT
NA | TRBJ1-1 | TRBV6-5 | TRBD1 | 12 | CASSYGDSEAFF | TGTGCCAGCAGTTACGGGGACAGTGAAGCTTTCTTT
once | TRBJ2-1 | TRBV7-9 | NA | 11 | CASSPMDEQFF | TGTGCCAGCAGCCCTATGGATGAGCAGTTCTTC
NA | TRBJ1-1 | TRBV18 | TRBD1 | 13 | CATRQGAKTEAFF | TGTGCCACCAGACAGGGGGCGAAGACTGAAGCTTTCTTT
once | TRBJ2-2 | TRBV9 | TRBD2 | 17 | CASSVERLAGNTGELFF | TGTGCCAGCAGCGTAGAGCGACTAGCGGGGAACACCGGGGAGCTGTTTTTT
few | TRBJ1-1 | TRBV6-7 | NA | 14 | CASGPGQPNTEAFF | TGTGCCAGCGGGCCAGGACAGCCGAACACTGAAGCTTTCTTT
NA | TRBJ1-1 | TRBV10-1 | TRBD1 | 14 | CASSGDRFGTEAFF | TGCGCCAGCAGTGGGGACAGGTTTGGAACTGAAGCTTTCTTT
NA | TRBJ2-1 | TRBV4-3 | TRBD2 | 15 | CASSGLAGSYNEQFF | TGCGCCAGCTCTGGACTAGCGGGTTCCTACAATGAGCAGTTCTTC
NA | TRBJ1-4 | TRBV10-1 | TRBD1 | 16 | CASSGQGSGTNEKLFF | TGCGCCAGCAGTGGACAGGGGAGCGGGACTAATGAAAAACTGTTTTTT
once | TRBJ2-7 | TRBV28 | TRBD1 | 14 | CASAGGTGGYEQYF | TGTGCCAGCGCGGGGGGGACAGGGGGCTACGAGCAGTACTTC
NA | TRBJ2-5 | TRBV18 | NA | 15 | CASSTDRPHQETQYF | TGTGCCAGCTCAACCGACAGGCCCCACCAAGAGACCCAGTACTTC
NA | TRBJ2-1 | TRBV11-2 | NA | 19 | CASSLISWLRQDNYNEQFF | TGTGCCAGCAGCTTAATCAGTTGGCTCAGGCAGGATAACTACAATGAGCAGTTCTTC
NA | TRBJ2-1 | TRBV18 | TRBD1 | 15 | CASSPKDRELNEQFF | TGTGCCAGCTCACCGAAGGACAGGGAGCTTAATGAGCAGTTCTTC
NA | TRBJ1-2 | TRBV7-2 | NA | 16 | CASSLGRAREGYGYTF | TGTGCCAGCAGCTTAGGAAGGGCCAGGGAGGGCTATGGCTACACCTTC
NA | TRBJ2-5 | TRBV5-4 | NA | 14 | CASSLGRAWETQYF | TGTGCCAGCAGCTTGGGCAGGGCTTGGGAGACCCAGTACTTC
NA | TRBJ1-4 | TRBV5-1 | NA | 13 | CATSAGSGEKLFF | TGCGCCACTAGTGCCGGGTCCGGTGAAAAACTGTTTTTT
NA | TRBJ2-2 | TRBV5-1 | TRBD1 | 14 | CASSQGAGTGELFF | TGCGCCAGCTCACAGGGGGCGGGCACCGGGGAGCTGTTTTTT
NA | TRBJ1-1 | TRBV6-5 | NA | 16 | CASSYSYQQMNTEAFF | TGTGCCAGCAGTTACTCTTACCAACAGATGAACACTGAAGCTTTCTTT
NA | TRBJ2-5 | TRBV5-1 | NA | 15 | CASSPRPGDQETQYF | TGCGCCAGCAGCCCGCGACCGGGAGATCAAGAGACCCAGTACTTC
NA | TRBJ2-3 | TRBV25-1 | TRBD1 | 15 | CASSRQGIGTDTQYF | TGTGCCAGCAGTAGACAGGGTATCGGCACAGATACGCAGTATTTT
NA | TRBJ1-2 | TRBV5-1 | TRBD1 | 13 | CASSSKGAYGYTF | TGCGCCAGCAGCTCGAAGGGGGCCTATGGCTACACCTTC
NA | TRBJ2-3 | TRBV9 | NA | 14 | CASSLAQITDTQYF | TGTGCCAGCAGTTTAGCCCAGATCACAGATACGCAGTATTTT
NA | TRBJ2-7 | TRBV6-5 | NA | 14 | CASGLGTSSYEQYF | TGTGCCAGTGGGCTGGGGACTTCATCCTACGAGCAGTACTTC